The 32 T cell receptor beta chains below all came from one sample that was sequenced in a study of T cells in Graves' hyperthyroidism and ophthalmopathy. The source material, RNA transcripts, was used to amplify TCR beta CDR3 regions. When the TCR CDR3 underwent first-round RT-PCR, the HTBI primer set was used. MiXCR was run by TCRdb on the multiplex PCR reads, yielding one entry per CDR3 protein. The profile shows 640,000 or so distinct CDR3 sequences, 14% of them singletons. What was sequenced was blood. The receptors originated from a young woman with Graves' ophthalmopathy.

The chain employs TRBV6-5 and TRBJ1-2; the D is unclear. The CDR3 consists of 14 residues. CDR1 and CDR2 from the germline V gene are MNHEY and SVGAGI. Trimming took off 2 bases at V and 4 bases at J, with 11 bases between the two ends. The CDR3 coding sequence is TGTGCCAGCAGTTACGGGGTTTGGGGCTATGGCTACACCTTC. Translating it yields CASSYGVWGYGYTF.

V and J are TRBV7-2 and TRBJ2-1; D unclear. There are 15 residues in the CDR3. With 5 bases removed from V and 7 bases from J, the gap between germline ends came to 18 bases. Per germline, CDR1 SGHTA and CDR2 FQGNSA. CDR3 amino acids: CASSPGLPWVNEQFF. In DNA, the CDR3 is TGTGCCAGCAGCCCGGGCCTTCCTTGGGTGAATGAGCAGTTCTTC.

This clonotype was picked up many times. This chain links TRBV6-2 or TRBV6-3 with TRBJ2-7; 9 bases match TRBD1. The V and J ends lost 7 bases and 6 bases, in that order; junction bases with no gene match: 7. This CDR3 spans 13 amino acids. CDR1 and CDR2 from the germline V gene are MNHEY and SVGEGT. The CDR3 DNA reads as TGTGCCAGCACCCGGACAGGGGTGTTCGAGCAGTACTTC. This encodes CASTRTGVFEQYF.

In this sample, this clonotype turned up many times. The chain recombines TRBV5-8 with TRBJ2-7; 12 bases match TRBD2. V gave up 9 bases and J gave up 5 bases; unmatched junction bases: 6. Per the germline V gene, CDR1 is SGHTS and CDR2 is YDEGEE. This CDR3 is built from 13 residues. CDR3: CATMTSGSDEQYF. CDR3 nucleotides: TGTGCCACCATGACTAGCGGGAGCGACGAGCAGTACTTC.

The J gene is TRBJ2-7, the V gene TRBV4-3; perhaps D is TRBD1 or TRBD2 (6 bases each). V lost 1 base to trimming and J lost 3 bases, with 10 bases between them. Germline CDR1 LGHNA, CDR2 YSLEER. The CDR3 is 14 residues long. DNA for the CDR3: TGCGCCAGCAGCCAAGTAGAGGGGGGCTACGAGCAGTACTTC. Its translation is CASSQVEGGYEQYF.

The J gene is TRBJ1-4, the V gene TRBV27; TRBD1 aligns across 10 bases. Germline-derived CDR1 and CDR2 are MNHEY and SMNVEV (reference sequence). The CDR3 runs 16 residues. J gave up 0 bases and V 5 bases, and 3 bases lay outside the gene matches. The CDR3 DNA sequence: TGTGCCAGCAGTCCGACAGGGGGCACAACTAATGAAAAACTGTTTTTT. This sequence encodes CASSPTGGTTNEKLFF.

In this sample, this clonotype turned up many times. The genes are TRBV20-1 and TRBJ2-1; D is perhaps TRBD2 (5 bases). V was clipped by 4 bases and J by 5 bases, with 15 bases between them. This CDR3 has 14 amino acids. Germline CDR1 and CDR2: DFQATT and SNEGSKA (reference sequence). Here the CDR3 DNA reads TGCAGTGCTAATATCAGGACTCGACACAATGAGCAGTTCTTC. It encodes CSANIRTRHNEQFF.

This clonotype was found many times. The chain has TRBV6-1 and TRBJ2-5; the D call may be TRBD1 or TRBD2 (6 bases each). The germline V gene has CDR1 MNHNS and CDR2 SASEGT. This CDR3 region has 15 residues. Trimming removed 5 bases from V and 3 bases from J, with 16 bases in between. The CDR3 region has the DNA TGTGCCAGCAGTTCCCTTAGGGGGGTTAAAGAGACCCAGTACTTC. Its translation: CASSSLRGVKETQYF.

This clonotype appeared many times. This chain joins TRBV20-1 and TRBJ2-5; 10 bases are a match to TRBD2. The CDR3 is 14 residues long. Trimming cost V 6 bases and J 8 bases; bases outside gene matches: 12. Germline V CDR1 and CDR2: DFQATT, SNEGSKA (reference sequence). CDR3 amino acids: CSAPASGSMVTQYF. The CDR3 DNA reads TGCAGTGCCCCCGCTAGCGGGAGTATGGTAACCCAGTACTTC.

This clonotype was seen repeatedly, ten times or more. The chain employs TRBV6-5 and TRBJ2-1; TRBD1 might be the D (5 bases). Deletions cut 2 bases from V and 4 bases from J, with 12 bases between. Germline V CDR1 and CDR2: MNHEY, SVGAGI. The CDR3 runs 15 residues. CDR3 nucleotides: TGTGCCAGCAGTTACAACCAGGGCGGATACAATGAGCAGTTCTTC. Translation: CASSYNQGGYNEQFF.

This clonotype appeared many times. The rearrangement links TRBV30 to TRBJ2-2; no clear D. V was clipped by 7 bases and J by 7 bases, with 7 bases between them. Germline V gives CDR1 GTSNPN, CDR2 SVGIG (reference sequence). This CDR3 has 10 amino acids. The chain's CDR3 is CASHRGELFF. In DNA form, the CDR3 reads TGTGCCTCCCATCGCGGGGAGCTGTTTTTT. The full variable domain, rest sourced from reference TRBV30 and TRBJ2-2, is SQTIHQWPATLVQPVGSPLSLECTVEGTSNPNLYWYRQAAGRGLQLLFYSVGIGQISSEVPQNLSASRPQDRQFILSSKKLLLSDSGFYLCASHRGELFFGEGSRLTVL.

This clonotype was observed at least ten times. The gene calls are TRBV3-1 and TRBJ2-1; D might be TRBD2 (5 bases). The CDR3 spans 14 residues. Trimming took 3 bases from V and 5 from J, leaving 11 bases between them. Germline values: CDR1 LGHDT, CDR2 YNNKEL (reference sequence). The CDR3 DNA reads TGTGCCAGCAGCCAGAGGACTGGAGACAATGAGCAGTTCTTC. It is translated as CASSQRTGDNEQFF.

As to this clonotype: This may be a read error: a much more frequent sequence differs by one nucleotide. V usage is TRBV5-1 and J usage is TRBJ1-1; TRBD1 is a possible D gene (5 bases). CDR3 size: 15 residues. Looked up from germline, CDR1 is SGHRS and CDR2 is YFSETQ. The CDR3: CAGSLAGIPDTEAFF. The CDR3 region has the DNA TGCGCCGGCAGCTTGGCAGGGATCCCGGACACTGAAGCTTTCTTT.

CDR3 region: CASSLIGRANEQFF. DNA for the CDR3: TGTGCCAGCAGTTTAATCGGGAGGGCCAATGAGCAGTTCTTC. The chain uses TRBV27 and TRBJ2-1, with 8 bases identical to TRBD2. The CDR3 sequence is 14 residues long. The germline V gene encodes CDR1 MNHEY and CDR2 SMNVEV (reference sequence). J gave up 6 bases and V 2 bases, and 3 bases lay outside the gene matches.

The V gene is TRBV5-1, the J gene TRBJ2-7; 9 bases match TRBD2. V trimming: 3 bases; J trimming: 2 bases; junction bases outside the gene matches: 9. The CDR3 contains 16 residues. Looked up from germline, CDR1 is SGHRS and CDR2 is YFSETQ. CDR3 DNA: TGCGCCAGCAGCTACGTGAGCGGGAGGCCCCCCTACGAGCAGTACTTC. This gives the protein CASSYVSGRPPYEQYF.

The chain combines TRBV18 with TRBJ2-2; 7 bases are shared with TRBD1. Trimming at V came to 3 bases and at J to 4 bases, leaving 2 bases not matched to a gene. CDR1 and CDR2 from the germline V gene are KGHSH and LQKENI. There are 14 residues in the CDR3. This CDR3 is CASSPGQVTGELFF. In nucleotides, the CDR3 is TGTGCCAGCTCACCCGGACAGGTCACCGGGGAGCTGTTTTTT.

In this sample, this clonotype turned up many times. The chain employs TRBV27 and TRBJ2-7; possible D gene TRBD1, 6 bases. From germline, CDR1 is MNHEY and CDR2 SMNVEV (reference sequence). The CDR3 loop spans 14 amino acids. Trimming left V 2 bases short and J 2 bases short, with 10 bases between. In DNA form, the CDR3 reads TGTGCCAGCAGTTTAAAGACAGGACCCTACGAGCAGTACTTC. This codes for CASSLKTGPYEQYF.

This clonotype was counted ten times or more. This sequence joins TRBV7-9 and TRBJ2-1; D unclear. The CDR3 is made up of 16 amino acids. V was pared by 1 base and J by 1 base, with 11 bases between. Germline V lookup: CDR1 SEHNR, CDR2 FQNEAQ (reference sequence). CDR3 region: CASSLGRTQSYNEQFF. CDR3 sequence (DNA): TGTGCCAGCAGCTTAGGACGAACTCAATCCTACAATGAGCAGTTCTTC.

The rearrangement uses TRBV19 and TRBJ1-2, with TRBD1 matching 11 bases. J lost 2 bases, V lost 7 bases, and 9 bases had no gene match. This CDR3 spans 16 amino acids. CDR1 and CDR2 (germline): LNHDA, SQIVND (reference sequence). The CDR3 nucleotides read TGTGCCAGTACTCTAACCCGGGACAGGGGGAACTATGGCTACACCTTC. Translating it yields CASTLTRDRGNYGYTF.

A remark on this clonotype: A much bigger clone sits one base away, suggesting this may be a read error. The gene calls are TRBV6-1 and TRBJ2-7; 10 bases line up with TRBD2. The CDR3 extends over 14 amino acids. Germline CDR1 reads MNHNS; CDR2 reads SASEGT. Losses at the gene ends were 6 bases for V and 4 bases for J; bases not matched to a gene: 6. CDR3 protein: CASRGTSGEYEQYF. As DNA, the CDR3 is TGTGCCAGCAGGGGAACTAGCGGGGAGTACGAGCAGTACTTC.

The rearrangement links TRBV5-8 to TRBJ2-5, with TRBD1 as a possible D gene (8 bases). In germline, CDR1 is SGHTS, CDR2 YDEGEE. The CDR3 runs to 12 residues. V shed 1 base and J shed 14 bases, with 15 bases lying between them. CDR3 region: CASSLTGGGTYF. The CDR3 DNA is TGTGCCAGCAGCTTGACAGGGGGGGGGACTTACTTC.

This rearrangement joins TRBV29-1 to TRBJ2-7; 7 bases are a match to TRBD1. The germline V gene encodes CDR1 SQVTM and CDR2 ANQGSEA. The length of the CDR3 is 12 residues. With V trimmed by 5 bases and J by 6 bases, 7 bases remained unmatched. The CDR3 spells CSVRQGFSEQYF. The CDR3 coding sequence is TGCAGCGTTCGACAGGGCTTTTCCGAGCAGTACTTC.

This clonotype was recorded only once. Being one base from a much bigger clone, this may be a read error. The chain links TRBV28 to TRBJ2-7, with a weak D call TRBD2 (6 bases). The V gene's germline CDR1 is MDHEN and CDR2 SYDVKM. The CDR3 is 15 residues long. The CDR3 reads CASRGGLIGPYEQHF. CDR3 DNA: TGTGCCAGCAGAGGAGGGCTTATCGGGCCCTACGAGCAGCACTTC.

The table lists this clonotype with many counts. The J gene is TRBJ2-3, the V gene TRBV7-9; perhaps TRBD2 as D (6 bases). This CDR3 contains 16 residues. V was pared by 5 bases and J by 3 bases, with 18 bases between. The germline V gene has CDR1 SEHNR and CDR2 FQNEAQ (reference sequence). The CDR3 reads CASSPGSGVRTDTQYF. Here the CDR3 DNA reads TGTGCCAGCAGCCCCGGGTCGGGAGTTCGGACAGATACGCAGTATTTT.

The rearrangement uses TRBV19 and TRBJ2-1; 11 nucleotides line up with TRBD1. The CDR3 is 15 amino acids. Germline V gene sequence: CDR1 LNHDA, CDR2 SQIVND (reference sequence). Trimming removed 3 bases from V and 2 bases from J; junction bases left unmatched: 0. CDR3 sequence (DNA): TGTGCCAGTAGTATGGGACAGGGGGCCTACAATGAGCAGTTCTTC. It specifies CASSMGQGAYNEQFF.

This clonotype was detected a few times. The V gene is TRBV11-2, the J gene TRBJ2-7; D possibly corresponds to TRBD1 (7 bases). CDR1 is SGHAT and CDR2 is FQNNGV in the germline V gene. Trimming took off 0 bases at V and 4 bases at J, with 13 bases between the two ends. This CDR3 region has 15 residues. The CDR3 coding sequence is TGTGCCAGCAGCTTAGAGACAGGGAGGACGTACGAGCAGTACTTC. Residues: CASSLETGRTYEQYF.

This clonotype was counted many times. CDR3: CATSRELRAAATEAFF. Here the CDR3 DNA reads TGTGCCACCAGCAGAGAGTTAAGAGCCGCGGCCACTGAAGCTTTCTTT. The chain couples TRBV15 to TRBJ1-1; D is unresolved. V was cut by 0 bases and J by 4 bases, with 15 bases left in between. In germline, CDR1 is LNHNV, CDR2 YYDKDF (reference sequence). The CDR3 runs to 16 residues.

This clonotype was counted at least ten times. This chain links TRBV30 with TRBJ2-7; no reliable D call. The ends were cut back, 5 bases at V and 5 bases at J, with 10 bases in the middle. Germline CDR1 and CDR2: GTSNPN and SVGIG (reference sequence). The CDR3 is 11 residues long. CDR3 coding DNA: TGTGCCTGGGCGCTCAGGCACGAGCAGTACTTC. It translates to CAWALRHEQYF.

This clonotype was seen ten or more times. This chain uses TRBV28 with TRBJ2-3; possible D gene TRBD1, 6 bases. The CDR3 is 16 amino acids. Trimming removed 7 bases from V and 0 bases from J, with 17 bases in between. Germline-derived CDR1 and CDR2 are MDHEN and SYDVKM. The CDR3 reads CASKFLTGQSTDTQYF. As DNA, the CDR3 is TGTGCCAGCAAATTCCTCACAGGGCAGAGCACAGATACGCAGTATTTT. Full variable domain (remainder filled in from reference TRBV28 and TRBJ2-3): DVKVTQSSRYLVKRTGEKVFLECVQDMDHENMFWYRQDPGLGLRLIYFSYDVKMKEKGDIPEGYSVSREKKERFSLILESASTNQTSMYLCASKFLTGQSTDTQYFGPGTRLTVL.

This rearrangement joins TRBV24-1 to TRBJ2-7; 13 bases are shared with TRBD2. Germline V gene sequence: CDR1 KGHDR, CDR2 SFDVKD. This CDR3 region has 16 residues. J gave up 6 bases and V 3 bases, and 7 bases lay outside the gene matches. This CDR3 is CATSDPGTSGASEQYF. Written as DNA, the CDR3 is TGTGCCACCAGTGATCCAGGGACTAGCGGGGCAAGCGAGCAGTACTTC.

This clonotype was seen at least ten times. The rearrangement links TRBV2 to TRBJ1-4; possibly TRBD1 for D (5 bases). V lost 6 bases and J lost 2, with 10 bases in between. The CDR3 is 14 residues long. The germline gives CDR1 SNHLY, CDR2 FYNNEI. The CDR3 loop is CASSRQSTNEKLFF. The CDR3 DNA follows: TGTGCCAGCAGCAGACAGAGCACTAATGAAAAACTGTTTTTT.

This clonotype has a count of ten or more. One end of the junction fails to match germline, which may point to a read error. The chain is built from TRBV30 and TRBJ2-7, with D perhaps assigned TRBD1 or TRBD2 (6 bases each). CDR1 and CDR2 (germline): GTSNPN, SVGIG (reference sequence). This CDR3 region has 15 residues. The CDR3 here is CAWTLGGMTNYEHYF. CDR3 DNA sequence: TGTGCCTGGACCCTGGGGGGCATGACCAACTACGAGCACTACTTC.